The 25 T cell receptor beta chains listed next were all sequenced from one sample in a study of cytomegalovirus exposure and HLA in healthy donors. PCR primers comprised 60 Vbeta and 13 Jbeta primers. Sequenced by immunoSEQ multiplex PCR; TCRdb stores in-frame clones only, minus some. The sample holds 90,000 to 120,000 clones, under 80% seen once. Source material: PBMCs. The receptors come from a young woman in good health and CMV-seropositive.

The CDR3 loop reads CASSAPGTSGYEQYF. The DNA of the CDR3 is TGTGCCAGCAGCGCCCCCGGGACTAGCGGCTACGAGCAGTACTTC. The gene calls are TRBV28 and TRBJ2-7, with TRBD2 identical over 11 bases. J lost 3 bases, V lost 6 bases, and 7 bases had no gene match. Germline V gives CDR1 MDHEN, CDR2 SYDVKM. This CDR3 region has 15 residues.

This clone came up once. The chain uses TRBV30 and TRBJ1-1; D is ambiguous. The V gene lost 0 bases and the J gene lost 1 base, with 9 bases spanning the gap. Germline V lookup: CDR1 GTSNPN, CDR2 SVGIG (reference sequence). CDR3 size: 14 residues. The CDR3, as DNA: TGTGCCTGGAGTGTATCACGGTGGAACACTGAAGCTTTCTTT. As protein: CAWSVSRWNTEAFF.

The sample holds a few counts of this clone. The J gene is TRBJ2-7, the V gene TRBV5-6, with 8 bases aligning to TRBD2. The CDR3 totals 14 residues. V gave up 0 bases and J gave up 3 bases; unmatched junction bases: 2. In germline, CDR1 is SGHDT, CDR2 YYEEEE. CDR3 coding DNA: TGTGCCAGCAGCTTGGTTCGGGAGGGCTACGAGCAGTACTTC. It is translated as CASSLVREGYEQYF.

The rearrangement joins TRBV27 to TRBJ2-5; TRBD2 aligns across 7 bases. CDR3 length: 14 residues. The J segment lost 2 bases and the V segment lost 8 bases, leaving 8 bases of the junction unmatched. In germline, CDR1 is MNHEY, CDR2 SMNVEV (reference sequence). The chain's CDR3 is CASRDRGVQETQYF. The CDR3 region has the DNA TGTGCCAGCCGCGATCGGGGGGTTCAAGAGACCCAGTACTTC.

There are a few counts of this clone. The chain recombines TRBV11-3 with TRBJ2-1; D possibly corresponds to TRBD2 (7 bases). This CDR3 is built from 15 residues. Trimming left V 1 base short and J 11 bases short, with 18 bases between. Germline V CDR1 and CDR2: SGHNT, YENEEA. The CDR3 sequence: CASSLGGAPSGQQFF. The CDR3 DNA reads TGTGCCAGCAGCTTAGGGGGGGCACCTAGCGGACAGCAGTTCTTC.

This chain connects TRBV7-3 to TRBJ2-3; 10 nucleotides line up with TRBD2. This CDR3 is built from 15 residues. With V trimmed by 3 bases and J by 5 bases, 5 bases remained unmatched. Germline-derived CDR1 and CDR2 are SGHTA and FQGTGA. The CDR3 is CASSFGLAGVDTQYF. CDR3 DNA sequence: TGTGCCAGCAGCTTCGGCCTAGCGGGAGTAGATACGCAGTATTTT. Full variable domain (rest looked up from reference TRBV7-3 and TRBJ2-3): GAGVSQTPSNKVTEKGKYVELRCDPISGHTALYWYRQSLGQGPEFLIYFQGTGAADDSGLPNDRFFAVRPEGSVSTLKIQRTERGDSAVYLCASSFGLAGVDTQYFGPGTRLTVL.

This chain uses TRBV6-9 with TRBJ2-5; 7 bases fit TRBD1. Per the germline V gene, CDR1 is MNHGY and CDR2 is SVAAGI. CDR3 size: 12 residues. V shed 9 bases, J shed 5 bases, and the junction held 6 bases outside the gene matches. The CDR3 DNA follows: TGTGCCAGAACCACAGGGGTGGAGACCCAGTACTTC. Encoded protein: CARTTGVETQYF.

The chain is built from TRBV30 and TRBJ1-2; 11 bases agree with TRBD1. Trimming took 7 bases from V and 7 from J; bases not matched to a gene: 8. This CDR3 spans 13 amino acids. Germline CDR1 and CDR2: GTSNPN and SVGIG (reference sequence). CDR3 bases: TGTGCCTCGAAAGGACAGGGGGCCCGTGGCTACACCTTC. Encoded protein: CASKGQGARGYTF.

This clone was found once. This CDR3 is CASSQPGQGGYEQYF. The CDR3 nucleotides are TGTGCCAGCAGCCAACCGGGACAGGGAGGGTACGAGCAGTACTTC. The chain recombines TRBV7-9 with TRBJ2-7, with 9 bases that match TRBD1. V shed 5 bases and J 4 bases; nucleotides not matched to a gene: 9. The germline CDR1 and CDR2 sequences are SEHNR and FQNEAQ (reference sequence). CDR3 size: 15 residues.

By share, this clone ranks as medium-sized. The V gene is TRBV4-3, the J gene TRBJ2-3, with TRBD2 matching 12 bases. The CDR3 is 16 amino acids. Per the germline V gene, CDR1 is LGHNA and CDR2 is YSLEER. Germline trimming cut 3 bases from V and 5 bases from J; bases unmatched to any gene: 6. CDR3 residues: CASSQLLAGGRDTQYF. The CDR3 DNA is TGCGCCAGCAGCCAGTTACTAGCGGGAGGAAGAGATACGCAGTATTTT.

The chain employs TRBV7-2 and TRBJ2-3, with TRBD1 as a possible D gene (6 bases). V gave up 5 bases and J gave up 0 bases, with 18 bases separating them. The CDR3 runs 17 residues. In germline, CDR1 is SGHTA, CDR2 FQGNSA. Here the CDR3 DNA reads TGTGCCAGCAGCCAGACTCACCGGGACAAGAGCACAGATACGCAGTATTTT. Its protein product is CASSQTHRDKSTDTQYF.

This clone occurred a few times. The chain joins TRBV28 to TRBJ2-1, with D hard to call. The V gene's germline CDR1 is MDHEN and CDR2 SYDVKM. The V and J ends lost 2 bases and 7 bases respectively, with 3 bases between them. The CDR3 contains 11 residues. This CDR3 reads CASSLANEQFF. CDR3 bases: TGTGCCAGCAGTTTAGCGAATGAGCAGTTCTTC. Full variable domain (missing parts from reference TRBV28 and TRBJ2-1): DVKVTQSSRYLVKRTGEKVFLECVQDMDHENMFWYRQDPGLGLRLIYFSYDVKMKEKGDIPEGYSVSREKKERFSLILESASTNQTSMYLCASSLANEQFFGPGTRLTVL.

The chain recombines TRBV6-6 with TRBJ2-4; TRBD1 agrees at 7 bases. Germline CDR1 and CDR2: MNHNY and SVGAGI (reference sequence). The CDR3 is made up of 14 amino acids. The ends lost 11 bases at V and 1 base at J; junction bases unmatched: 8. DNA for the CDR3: TGTGCCGCCTCCGACAGGGAGGCCAAAAACATTCAGTACTTC. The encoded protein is CAASDREAKNIQYF.

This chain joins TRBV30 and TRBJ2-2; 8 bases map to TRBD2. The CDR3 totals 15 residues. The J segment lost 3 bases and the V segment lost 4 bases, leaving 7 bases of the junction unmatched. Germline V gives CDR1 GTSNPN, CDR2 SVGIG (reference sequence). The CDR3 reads CAWKVKAGDTGELFF. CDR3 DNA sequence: TGTGCCTGGAAAGTGAAAGCGGGAGACACCGGGGAGCTGTTTTTT. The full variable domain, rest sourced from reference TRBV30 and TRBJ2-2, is SQTIHQWPATLVQPVGSPLSLECTVEGTSNPNLYWYRQAAGRGLQLLFYSVGIGQISSEVPQNLSASRPQDRQFILSSKKLLLSDSGFYLCAWKVKAGDTGELFFGEGSRLTVL.

The DNA for the CDR3 is TGTGCTAGTGGTTTCAGACAGGAGAACACCGGGGAGCTGTTTTTT. Residues: CASGFRQENTGELFF. V and J are TRBV12-5 and TRBJ2-2; possible D gene TRBD1, 6 bases. Germline assignment: CDR1 LGHNT and CDR2 FRNRAP. V was pared by 3 bases and J by 1 base, with 9 bases between. This CDR3 is 15 amino acids long.

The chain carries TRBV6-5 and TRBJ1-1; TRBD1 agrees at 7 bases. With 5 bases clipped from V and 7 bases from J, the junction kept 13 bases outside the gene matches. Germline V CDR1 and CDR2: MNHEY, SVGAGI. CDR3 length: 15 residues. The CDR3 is CASSPRQGGTGEAFF. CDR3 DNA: TGTGCCAGCAGTCCCCGACAGGGTGGTACTGGTGAAGCTTTCTTT.

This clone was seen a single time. CDR3 protein: CASSVELRGSYNEQFF. CDR3 sequence (DNA): TGTGCCAGCAGCGTGGAGCTCAGAGGCTCCTACAATGAGCAGTTCTTC. This chain links TRBV9 with TRBJ2-1, with D hard to call. V was trimmed by 2 bases and J by 0 bases, leaving 12 bases between them. Germline lookup yields CDR1 SGDLS and CDR2 YYNGEE. This CDR3 contains 16 residues.

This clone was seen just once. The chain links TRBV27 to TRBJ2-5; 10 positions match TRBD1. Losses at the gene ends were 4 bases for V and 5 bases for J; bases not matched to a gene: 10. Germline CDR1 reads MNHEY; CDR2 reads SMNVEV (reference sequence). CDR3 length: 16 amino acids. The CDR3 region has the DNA TGTGCCAGCAGTTCCTCCTCGACAGGGGGCAAGGAGACCCAGTACTTC. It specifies CASSSSSTGGKETQYF.

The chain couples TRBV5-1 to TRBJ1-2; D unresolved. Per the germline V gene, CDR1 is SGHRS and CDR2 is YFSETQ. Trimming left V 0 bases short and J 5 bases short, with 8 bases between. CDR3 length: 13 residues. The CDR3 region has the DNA TGCGCCAGCAGCTTGGTTCCCCTTTATGGCTACACCTTC. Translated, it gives CASSLVPLYGYTF.

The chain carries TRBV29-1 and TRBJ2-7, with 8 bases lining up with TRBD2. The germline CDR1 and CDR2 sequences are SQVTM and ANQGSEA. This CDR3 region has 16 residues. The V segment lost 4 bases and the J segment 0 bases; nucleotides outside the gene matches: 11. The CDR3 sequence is CSVVLAGPPSSYEQYF. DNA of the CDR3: TGCAGCGTTGTCCTAGCGGGTCCCCCTAGCTCCTACGAGCAGTACTTC.

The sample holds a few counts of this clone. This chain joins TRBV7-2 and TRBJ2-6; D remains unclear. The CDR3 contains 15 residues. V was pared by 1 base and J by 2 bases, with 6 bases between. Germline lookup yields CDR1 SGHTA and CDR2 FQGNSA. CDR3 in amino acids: CASSLGGAGANVLTF. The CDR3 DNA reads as TGTGCCAGCAGCTTAGGCGGAGCTGGGGCCAACGTCCTGACTTTC.

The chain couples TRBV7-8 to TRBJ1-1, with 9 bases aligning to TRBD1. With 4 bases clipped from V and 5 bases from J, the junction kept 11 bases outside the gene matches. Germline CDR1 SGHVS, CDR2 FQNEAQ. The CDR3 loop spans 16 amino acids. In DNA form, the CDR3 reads TGTGCCAGCAGCTCCAGCAACAGGGGGCACAGGACTGAAGCTTTCTTT. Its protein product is CASSSSNRGHRTEAFF.

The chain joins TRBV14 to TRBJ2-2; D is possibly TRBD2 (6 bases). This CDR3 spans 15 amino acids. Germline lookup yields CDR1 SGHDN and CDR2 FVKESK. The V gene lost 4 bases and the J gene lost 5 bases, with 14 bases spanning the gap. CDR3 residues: CASSPYGGRTGELFF. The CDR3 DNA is TGTGCCAGCAGCCCTTACGGGGGTCGGACCGGGGAGCTGTTTTTT.

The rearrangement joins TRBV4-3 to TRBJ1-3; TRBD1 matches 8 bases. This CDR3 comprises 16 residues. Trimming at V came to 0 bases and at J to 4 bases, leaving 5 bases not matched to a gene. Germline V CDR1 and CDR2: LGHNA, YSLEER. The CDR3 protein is CASSQEPGQGGNTIYF. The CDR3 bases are TGCGCCAGCAGCCAAGAACCAGGACAGGGCGGAAACACCATATATTTT.

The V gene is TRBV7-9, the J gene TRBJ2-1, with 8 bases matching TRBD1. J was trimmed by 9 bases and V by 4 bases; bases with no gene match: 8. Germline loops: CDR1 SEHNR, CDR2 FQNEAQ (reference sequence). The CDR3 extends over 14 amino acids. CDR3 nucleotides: TGTGCCAGCAGCTCGACAGGGGCCAATGGTGAGCAGTTCTTC. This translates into CASSSTGANGEQFF.